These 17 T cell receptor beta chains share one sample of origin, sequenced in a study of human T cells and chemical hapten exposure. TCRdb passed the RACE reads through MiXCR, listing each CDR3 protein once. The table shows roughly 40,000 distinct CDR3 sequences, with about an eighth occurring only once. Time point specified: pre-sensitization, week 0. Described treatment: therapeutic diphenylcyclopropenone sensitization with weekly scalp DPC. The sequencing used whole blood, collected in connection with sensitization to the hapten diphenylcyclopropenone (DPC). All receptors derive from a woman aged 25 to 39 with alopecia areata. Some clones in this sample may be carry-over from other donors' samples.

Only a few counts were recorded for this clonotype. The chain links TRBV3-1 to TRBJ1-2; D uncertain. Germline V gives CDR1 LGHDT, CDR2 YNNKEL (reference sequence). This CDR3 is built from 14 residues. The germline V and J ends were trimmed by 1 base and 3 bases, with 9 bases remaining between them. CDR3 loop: CASSQGTTYYGYTF. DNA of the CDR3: TGTGCCAGCAGCCAAGGGACGACCTACTATGGCTACACCTTC.

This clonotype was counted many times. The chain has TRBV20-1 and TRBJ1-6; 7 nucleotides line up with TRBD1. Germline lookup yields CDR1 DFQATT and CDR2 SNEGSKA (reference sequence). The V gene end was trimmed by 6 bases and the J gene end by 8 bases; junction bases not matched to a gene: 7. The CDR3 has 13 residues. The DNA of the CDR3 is TGCAGTGCCGGGACAGATGGGGATTCACCCCTCCACTTT. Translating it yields CSAGTDGDSPLHF.

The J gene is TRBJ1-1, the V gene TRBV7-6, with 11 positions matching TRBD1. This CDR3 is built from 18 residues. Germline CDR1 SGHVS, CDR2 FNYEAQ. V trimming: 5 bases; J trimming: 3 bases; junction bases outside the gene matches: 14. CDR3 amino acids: CASSTSPGTGGRYTEAFF. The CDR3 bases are TGTGCCAGCAGCACCAGCCCCGGGACAGGGGGACGGTACACTGAAGCTTTCTTT. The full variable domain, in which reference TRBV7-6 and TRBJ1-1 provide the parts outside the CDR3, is GAGVSQSPRYKVTKRGQDVALRCDPISGHVSLYWYRQALGQGPEFLTYFNYEAQQDKSGLPNDRFSAERPEGSISTLTIQRTEQRDSAMYRCASSTSPGTGGRYTEAFFGQGTRLTVV.

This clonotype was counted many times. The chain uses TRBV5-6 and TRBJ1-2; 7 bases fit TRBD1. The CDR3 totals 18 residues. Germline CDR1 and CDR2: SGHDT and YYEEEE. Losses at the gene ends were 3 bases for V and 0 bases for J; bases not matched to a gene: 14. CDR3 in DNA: TGTGCCAGCAGCTCGGGCCCGGACAGGTCGGAGTCTAACTATGGCTACACCTTC. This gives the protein CASSSGPDRSESNYGYTF.

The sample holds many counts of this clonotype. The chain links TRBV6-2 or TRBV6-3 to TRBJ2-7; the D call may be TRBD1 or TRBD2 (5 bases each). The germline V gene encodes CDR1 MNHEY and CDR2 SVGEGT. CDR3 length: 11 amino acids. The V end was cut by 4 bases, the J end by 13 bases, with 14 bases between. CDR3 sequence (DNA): TGTGCCAGCAGTTTAGGGGAGTTGGAATACTTC. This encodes CASSLGELEYF.

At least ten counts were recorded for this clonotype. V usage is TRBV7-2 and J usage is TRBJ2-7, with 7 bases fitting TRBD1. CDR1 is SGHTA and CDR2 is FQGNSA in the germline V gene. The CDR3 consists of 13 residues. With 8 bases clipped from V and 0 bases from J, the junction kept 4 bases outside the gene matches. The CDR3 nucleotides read TGTGCCAGCGGGACAGACGCCTCCTACGAGCAGTACTTC. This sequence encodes CASGTDASYEQYF.

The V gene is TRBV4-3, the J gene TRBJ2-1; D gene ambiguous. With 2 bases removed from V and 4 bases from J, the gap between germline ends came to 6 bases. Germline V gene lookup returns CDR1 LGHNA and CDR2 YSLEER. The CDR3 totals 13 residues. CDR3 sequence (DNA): TGCGCCAGCAGCCAAAAAATATACAATGAGCAGTTCTTC. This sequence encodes CASSQKIYNEQFF.

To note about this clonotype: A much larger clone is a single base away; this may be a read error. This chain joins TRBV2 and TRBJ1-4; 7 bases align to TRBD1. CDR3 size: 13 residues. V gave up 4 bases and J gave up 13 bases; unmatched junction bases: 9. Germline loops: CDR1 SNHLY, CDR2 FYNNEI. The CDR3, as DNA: TGTGCCAGCAGTGGGGACAGTCCTGGGAGACTGTTTTTT. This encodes CASSGDSPGRLFF.

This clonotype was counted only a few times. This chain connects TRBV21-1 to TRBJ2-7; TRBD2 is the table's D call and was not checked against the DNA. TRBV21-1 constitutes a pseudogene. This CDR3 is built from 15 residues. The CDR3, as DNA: TGTGCCAGCAGCACGGCGGACTCTGAAACCTACGAGCAGTACTTC. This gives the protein CASSTADSETYEQYF.

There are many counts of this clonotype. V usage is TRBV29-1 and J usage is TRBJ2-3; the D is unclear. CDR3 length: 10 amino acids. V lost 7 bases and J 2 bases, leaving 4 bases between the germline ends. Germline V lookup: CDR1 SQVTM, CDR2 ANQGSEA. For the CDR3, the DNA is TGCAGCGCGTACACAGATACGCAGTATTTT. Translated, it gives CSAYTDTQYF.

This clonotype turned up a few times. The CDR3: CSAIGGSSTDTQYF. CDR3 nucleotide sequence: TGCAGTGCTATAGGCGGGTCTAGCACAGATACGCAGTATTTT. This sequence joins TRBV20-1 and TRBJ2-3; possibly TRBD2 for D (5 bases). The CDR3 spans 14 residues. V was cut by 4 bases and J by 0 bases, with 11 bases left in between. Germline V CDR1 and CDR2: DFQATT, SNEGSKA (reference sequence).

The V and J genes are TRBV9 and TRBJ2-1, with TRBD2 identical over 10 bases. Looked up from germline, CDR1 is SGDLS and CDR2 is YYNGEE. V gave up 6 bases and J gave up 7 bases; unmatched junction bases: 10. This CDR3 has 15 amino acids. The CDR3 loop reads CASTPGASGSNEQFF. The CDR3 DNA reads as TGTGCCAGCACCCCGGGAGCTAGCGGGAGTAATGAGCAGTTCTTC.

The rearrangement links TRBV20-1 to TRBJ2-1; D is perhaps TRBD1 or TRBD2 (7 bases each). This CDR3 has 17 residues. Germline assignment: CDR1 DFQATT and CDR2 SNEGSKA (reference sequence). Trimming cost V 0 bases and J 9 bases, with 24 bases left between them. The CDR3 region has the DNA TGCAGTGCTAGAGATCCCTCGACTAGCCCCCAGGGGGGTGAGCAGTTCTTC. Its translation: CSARDPSTSPQGGEQFF.

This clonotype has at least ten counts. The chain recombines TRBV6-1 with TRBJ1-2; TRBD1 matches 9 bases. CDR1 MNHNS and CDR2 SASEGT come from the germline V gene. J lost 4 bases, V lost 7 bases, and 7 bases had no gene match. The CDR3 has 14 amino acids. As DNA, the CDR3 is TGTGCCAGCAAAAGCGGGACAGGGATCTATGGCTACACCTTC. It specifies CASKSGTGIYGYTF.

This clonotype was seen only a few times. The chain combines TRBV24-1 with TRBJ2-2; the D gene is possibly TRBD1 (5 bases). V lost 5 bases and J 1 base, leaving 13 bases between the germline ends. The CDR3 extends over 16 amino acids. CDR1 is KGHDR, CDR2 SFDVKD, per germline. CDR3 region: CATSVRDSENTGELFF. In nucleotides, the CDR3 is TGTGCCACCAGTGTGCGCGACAGCGAGAACACCGGGGAGCTGTTTTTT.

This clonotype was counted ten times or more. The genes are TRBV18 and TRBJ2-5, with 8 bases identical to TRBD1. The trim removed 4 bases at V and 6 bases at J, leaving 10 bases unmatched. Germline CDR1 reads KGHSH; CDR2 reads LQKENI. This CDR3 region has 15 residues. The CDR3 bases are TGTGCCAGCTCACACGGACAGGGACCGCGGAAGACCCAGTACTTC. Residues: CASSHGQGPRKTQYF.

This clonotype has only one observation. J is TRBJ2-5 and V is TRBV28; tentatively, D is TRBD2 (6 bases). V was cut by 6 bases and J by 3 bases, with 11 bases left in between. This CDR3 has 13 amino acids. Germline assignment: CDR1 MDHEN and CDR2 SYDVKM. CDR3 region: CASSPPGEETQYF. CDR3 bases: TGTGCCAGCAGCCCCCCGGGGGAAGAGACCCAGTACTTC.